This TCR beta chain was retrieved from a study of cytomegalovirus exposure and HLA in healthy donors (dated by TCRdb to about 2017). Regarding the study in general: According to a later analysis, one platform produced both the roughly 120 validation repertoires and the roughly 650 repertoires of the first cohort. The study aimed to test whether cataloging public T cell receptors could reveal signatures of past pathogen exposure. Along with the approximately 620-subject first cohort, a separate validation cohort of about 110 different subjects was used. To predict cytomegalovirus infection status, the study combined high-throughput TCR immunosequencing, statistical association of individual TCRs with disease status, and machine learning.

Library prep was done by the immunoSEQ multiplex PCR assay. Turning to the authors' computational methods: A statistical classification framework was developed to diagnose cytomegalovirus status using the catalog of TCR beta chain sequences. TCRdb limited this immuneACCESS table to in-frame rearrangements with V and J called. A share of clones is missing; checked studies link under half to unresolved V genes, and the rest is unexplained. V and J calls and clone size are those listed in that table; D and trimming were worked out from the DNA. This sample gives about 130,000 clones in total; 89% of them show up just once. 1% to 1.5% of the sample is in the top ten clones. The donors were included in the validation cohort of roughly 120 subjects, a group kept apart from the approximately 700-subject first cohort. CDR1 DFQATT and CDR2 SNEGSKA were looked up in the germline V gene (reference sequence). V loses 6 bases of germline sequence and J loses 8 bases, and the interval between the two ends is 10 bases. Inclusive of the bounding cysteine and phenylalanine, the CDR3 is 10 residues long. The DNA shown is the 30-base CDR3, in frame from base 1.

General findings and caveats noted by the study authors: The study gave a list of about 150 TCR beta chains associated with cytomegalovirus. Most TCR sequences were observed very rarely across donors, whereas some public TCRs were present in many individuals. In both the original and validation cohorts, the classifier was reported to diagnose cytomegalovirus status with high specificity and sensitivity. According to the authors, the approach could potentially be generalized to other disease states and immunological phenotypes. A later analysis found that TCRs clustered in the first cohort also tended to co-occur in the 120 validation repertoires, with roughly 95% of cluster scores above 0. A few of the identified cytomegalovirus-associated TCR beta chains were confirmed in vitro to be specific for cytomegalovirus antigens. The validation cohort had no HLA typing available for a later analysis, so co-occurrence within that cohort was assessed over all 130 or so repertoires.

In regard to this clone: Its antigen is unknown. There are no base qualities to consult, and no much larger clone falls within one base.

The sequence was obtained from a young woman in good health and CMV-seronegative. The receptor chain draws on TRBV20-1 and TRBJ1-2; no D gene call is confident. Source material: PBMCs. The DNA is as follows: TGCAGTGCCCTTGTGTCGGGCTACACCTTC. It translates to CSALVSGYTF.